This TCR beta chain was sequenced during a study of memory CD4+ T cells and cytomegalovirus serostatus. The sort gate was single viable CD3+CD4+CD8-CD45RO+ cells for memory CD4+ T cells. After thawing, CD4+ T cells were positively selected. In germline, CDR1 is SNHLY, CDR2 FYNNEI. V dropped 9 bases and J dropped 3; count of bases not matched to a gene: 7. CDR3 length: 13 residues. TCRdb's copy holds only in-frame clones and misses some; the assay was immunoSEQ multiplex PCR. The sample lists about 41,000 clones; about four fifths were seen once. The chain carries TRBV2 and TRBJ1-2; 7 bases map to TRBD1. This TCR was recovered from an adult in good health and CMV-seronegative. Material for sequencing was memory CD4+ T cells from blood. Here the CDR3 DNA reads TGTGCCAGGTCACAGGGGATCGACTATGGCTACACCTTC. Amino acid sequence: CARSQGIDYGYTF.